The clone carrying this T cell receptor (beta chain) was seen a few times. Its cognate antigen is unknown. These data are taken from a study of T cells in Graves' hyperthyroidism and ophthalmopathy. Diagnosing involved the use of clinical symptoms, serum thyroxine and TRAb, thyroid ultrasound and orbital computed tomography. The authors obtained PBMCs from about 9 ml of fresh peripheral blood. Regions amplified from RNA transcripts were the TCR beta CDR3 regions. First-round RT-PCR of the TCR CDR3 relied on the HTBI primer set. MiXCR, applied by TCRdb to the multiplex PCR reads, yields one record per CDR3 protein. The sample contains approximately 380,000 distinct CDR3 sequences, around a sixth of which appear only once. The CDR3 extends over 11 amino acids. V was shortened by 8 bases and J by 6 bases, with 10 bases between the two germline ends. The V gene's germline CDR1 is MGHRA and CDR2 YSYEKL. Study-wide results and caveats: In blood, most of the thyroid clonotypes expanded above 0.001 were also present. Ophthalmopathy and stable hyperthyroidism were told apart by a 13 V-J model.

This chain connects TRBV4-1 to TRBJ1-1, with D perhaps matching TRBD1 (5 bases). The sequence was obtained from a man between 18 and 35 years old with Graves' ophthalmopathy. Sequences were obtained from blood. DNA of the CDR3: TGCGCCAGCCTAGGGACCTCTGAAGCTTTCTTT. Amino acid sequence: CASLGTSEAFF.